This TCR beta chain was recovered during a study of T cells in Graves' hyperthyroidism and ophthalmopathy. Recently diagnosed hyperthyroidism of less than 2 months' duration affected patients aged 18 to 65. Uncontrolled infection, other autoimmune disease, pregnancy and lactation each barred patients from inclusion. For the diagnoses, clinical symptoms, serum thyroxine and TRAb, thyroid ultrasound and orbital computed tomography were used. PBMCs were obtained from under 13 ml fresh peripheral blood. V dropped 1 base and J dropped 5 bases, with 12 bases sitting between them. The CDR3 runs to 15 residues. Germline V gene sequence: CDR1 LGHNA, CDR2 YNFKEQ. RNA transcripts were the template for amplifying TCR beta CDR3 regions. The HTBI set primed first-round TCR CDR3 RT-PCR. Via MiXCR, TCRdb re-called the multiplex PCR reads, giving one row per CDR3 protein. The top ten clones hold around a quarter of a sample with 500,000 to 550,000 distinct CDR3 sequences, about a fifth of them seen once.

This sequence joins TRBV4-2 and TRBJ1-5, with TRBD1 as a possible D gene (6 bases). The material sequenced was blood. This receptor was obtained from a man aged 18-30 years with Graves' hyperthyroidism. The CDR3 protein is CASSQATGKDQPQHF. The CDR3 DNA follows: TGTGCCAGCAGCCAAGCTACAGGGAAAGATCAGCCCCAGCATTTT.